In its sample, the clone carrying this T cell receptor beta chain was seen many times. The target antigen is unknown. The entry originates in a study of CD8 T cells in ankylosing spondylitis. Whole-study findings and limits: In ankylosing spondylitis patients, matched synovial fluid reportedly showed significant enrichment of disease-linked clones. Disease-associated clonotypes exhibited CD8+ identity and were relatively infrequent in peripheral blood. In ankylosing spondylitis blood, a motif of roughly eight highly homologous TCR beta variants appeared characteristic. Several of the motif variants were reported before in synovial fluid and blood from reactive arthritis.

The CDR3 loop spans 11 amino acids. The germline V gene has CDR1 DFQATT and CDR2 SNEGSKA (reference sequence). The V end was cut by 6 bases, the J end by 4 bases, with 9 bases between. TCR beta libraries were made by quantitative 5'-RACE with molecular barcodes. TCRdb processed the 5' RACE reads anew with MiXCR; each CDR3 protein has one entry. Of 450,000 to 550,000 distinct CDR3 sequences listed, 5.3% are singletons. The chain joins TRBV20-1 to TRBJ1-1; D unresolved. The sequence came from a male donor with ankylosing spondylitis. Specimen: blood, either unsorted or a sorted T cell fraction (not recorded which). CDR3 sequence: CSAPYLTEAFF. Here the CDR3 DNA reads TGCAGTGCCCCATACCTCACTGAAGCTTTCTTT.